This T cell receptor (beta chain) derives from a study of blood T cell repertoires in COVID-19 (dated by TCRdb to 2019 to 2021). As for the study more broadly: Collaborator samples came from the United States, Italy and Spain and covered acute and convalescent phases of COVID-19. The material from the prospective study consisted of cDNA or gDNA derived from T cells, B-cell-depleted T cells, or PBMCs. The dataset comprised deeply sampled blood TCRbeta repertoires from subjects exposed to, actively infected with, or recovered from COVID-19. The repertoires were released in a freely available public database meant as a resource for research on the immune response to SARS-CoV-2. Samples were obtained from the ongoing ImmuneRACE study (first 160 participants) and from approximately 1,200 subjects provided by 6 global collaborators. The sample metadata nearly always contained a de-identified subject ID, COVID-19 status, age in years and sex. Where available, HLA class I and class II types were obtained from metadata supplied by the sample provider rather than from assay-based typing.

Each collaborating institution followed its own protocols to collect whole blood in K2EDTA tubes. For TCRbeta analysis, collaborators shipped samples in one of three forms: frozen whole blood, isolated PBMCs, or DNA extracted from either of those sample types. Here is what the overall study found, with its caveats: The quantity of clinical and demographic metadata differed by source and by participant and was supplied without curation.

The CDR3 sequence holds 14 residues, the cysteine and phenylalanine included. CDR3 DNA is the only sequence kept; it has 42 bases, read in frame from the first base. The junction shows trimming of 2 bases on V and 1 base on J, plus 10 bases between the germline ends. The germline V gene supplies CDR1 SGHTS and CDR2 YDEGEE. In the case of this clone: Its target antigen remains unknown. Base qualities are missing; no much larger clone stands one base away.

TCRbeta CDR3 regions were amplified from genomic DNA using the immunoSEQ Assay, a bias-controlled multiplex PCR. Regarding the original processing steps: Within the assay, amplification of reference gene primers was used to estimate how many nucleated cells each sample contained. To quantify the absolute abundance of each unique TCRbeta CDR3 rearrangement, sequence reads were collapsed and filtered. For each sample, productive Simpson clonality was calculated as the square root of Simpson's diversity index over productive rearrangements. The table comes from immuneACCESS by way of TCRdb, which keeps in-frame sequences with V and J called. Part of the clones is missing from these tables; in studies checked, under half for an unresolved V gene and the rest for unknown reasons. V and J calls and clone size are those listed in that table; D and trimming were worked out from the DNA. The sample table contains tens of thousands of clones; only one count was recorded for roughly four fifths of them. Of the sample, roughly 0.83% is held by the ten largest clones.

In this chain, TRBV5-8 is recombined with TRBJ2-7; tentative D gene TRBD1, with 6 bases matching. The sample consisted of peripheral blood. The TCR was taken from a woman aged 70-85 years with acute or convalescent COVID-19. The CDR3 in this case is CASSFSQGSYEQYF. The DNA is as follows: TGTGCCAGCAGCTTCTCACAGGGATCCTACGAGCAGTACTTC. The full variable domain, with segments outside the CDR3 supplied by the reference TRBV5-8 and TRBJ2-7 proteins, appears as EAGVTQSPTHLIKTRGQQATLRCSPISGHTSVYWYQQALGLGLQFLLWYDEGEERNRGNFPPRFSGRQFPNYSSELNVNALELEDSALYLCASSFSQGSYEQYFGPGTRLTVT.